This T cell receptor (beta chain) was sequenced in a study of blood T cell repertoires in COVID-19. Whole-study context: Italy, Spain and the United States were the sources of the convalescent and acute COVID-19 samples. The cDNA or gDNA used as material had been derived from T cells, B-cell-depleted T cells, or PBMCs.

In the study's own analysis: Estimation of nucleated cell counts was performed using reference gene primer amplification. Profiled with immunoSEQ multiplex PCR; TCRdb holds only in-frame clones, not every one. Clone size and the V and J calls come from that table; the DNA yielded D and trimming. The sample records approximately 190,000 clones, 80% to 90% being singletons. The germline V gene encodes CDR1 KGHSH and CDR2 LQKENI. CDR3 length equals 15 residues. V lost 2 bases to trimming and J lost 7 bases; unmatched junction nucleotides: 6. Sequences were obtained from peripheral blood. The rearrangement links TRBV18 to TRBJ2-2, with 8 bases identical to TRBD1. The origin of this receptor is a young man with active or convalescent COVID-19. In DNA, the CDR3 is TGTGCCAGCTCACCATTACAGGGGGAGATCGGGGAGCTGTTTTTT. Its protein product is CASSPLQGEIGELFF. The full variable domain, completed using reference TRBV18 and TRBJ2-2, is NAGVMQNPRHLVRRRGQEARLRCSPMKGHSHVYWYRQLPEEGLKFMVYLQKENIIDESGMPKERFSAEFPKEGPSILRIQQVVRGDSAAYFCASSPLQGEIGELFFGEGSRLTVL.